This entry is about one T cell receptor beta chain. The entry originates in a study of T cells after posttransplantation cyclophosphamide. The naive gate required viable CD3+CD4+ or CD3+CD8+ cells with CCR7+CD45RA+CD45RO-CD95-CD27+CD28+ phenotype. Measured with immunoSEQ multiplex PCR; TCRdb has only the in-frame clones, and not every one. The sample has 11,000 or so clones; roughly 95% are singletons. CDR3 size: 15 residues. V shed 4 bases, J shed 3 bases, and the junction held 3 bases outside the gene matches. The V gene's germline CDR1 is SGDLS and CDR2 YYNGEE. Sequencing was done on a sample of naive CD8+ T cells sorted from PBMCs. The receptor comes from a man younger than 45 in good health and a related stem cell transplant donor. The V call is TRBV9, the J call TRBJ2-2; 10 bases map to TRBD1. The CDR3 loop is CASSYGTGDTGELFF. For the CDR3, the DNA is TGTGCCAGCAGCTACGGGACAGGGGACACCGGGGAGCTGTTTTTT.